Included here is one T cell receptor beta chain sequence, with context. Its target is not known. This sample stems from a study of T cell responses to AZD1222 COVID-19 vaccine. Whole-study context: Whether given at about 4 or about 12 weeks, second doses were pooled. Study findings and constraints: Repertoire samples came only from after the peak T cell response. Compared with day 0, the breadth and depth of the Spike-specific TCR repertoire rose significantly after two doses of AZD1222. Vaccine-associated CD4 TCRs spanned spike, dominant at 160-218 and 743-854.

Profiled with immunoSEQ multiplex PCR; TCRdb holds only in-frame clones, not every one. The sample lists over 90,000 clones, roughly 88% occurring once. Unmatched junction bases numbered 12, after V lost 5 bases and J lost 7 bases. Germline loops: CDR1 MNHEY, CDR2 SMNVEV (reference sequence). CDR3 length equals 16 residues. V usage is TRBV27 and J usage is TRBJ1-5, with 9 positions matching TRBD1. The material sequenced was peripheral blood, taken on day 0 of AZD1222 vaccination. This TCR came from an adult in good health. For the CDR3, the DNA is TGTGCCAGCAGTCCTCACCCGGGACAGGGAGGGCAGCCCCAGCATTTT. Amino acid sequence: CASSPHPGQGGQPQHF.